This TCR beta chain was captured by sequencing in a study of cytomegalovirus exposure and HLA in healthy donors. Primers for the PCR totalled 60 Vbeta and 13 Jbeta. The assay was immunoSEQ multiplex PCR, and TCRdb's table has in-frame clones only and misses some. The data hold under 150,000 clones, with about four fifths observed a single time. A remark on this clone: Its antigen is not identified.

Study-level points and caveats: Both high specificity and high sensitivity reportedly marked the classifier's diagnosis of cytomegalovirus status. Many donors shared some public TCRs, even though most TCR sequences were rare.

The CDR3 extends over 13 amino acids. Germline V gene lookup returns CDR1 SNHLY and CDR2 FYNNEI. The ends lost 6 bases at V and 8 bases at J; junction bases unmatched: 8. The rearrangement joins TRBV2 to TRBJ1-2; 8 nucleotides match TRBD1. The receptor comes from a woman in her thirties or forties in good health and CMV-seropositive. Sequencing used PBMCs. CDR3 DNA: TGTGCCAGCAGCGACCGGGACAGGCGGGGCTACACCTTC. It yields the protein CASSDRDRRGYTF.